This T cell receptor beta chain was sequenced in a study of T cell clonality in common variable immunodeficiency. Profiled with immunoSEQ multiplex PCR; TCRdb holds only in-frame clones, not every one. The table lists some 7,100 clones, with no singletons. Aged about 8 to 65 years, CVID subjects averaged approximately 38 years old. There are 13 residues in the CDR3. Looked up from germline, CDR1 is SEHNR and CDR2 is FQNEAQ (reference sequence). Study outcomes and limitations: What drives increased CVID clonality needs T cell subpopulation sequencing. Common variable immunodeficiency TCR beta sequences reportedly had fewer deletions and N-nucleotide insertions.

In its sample, this clone was seen a few times. Its target is unknown. With the read ending 3 residues before the CDR3 end, the germline J gene is used to fill in that end. J is TRBJ2-1 and V is TRBV7-9; TRBD1 matches 11 bases. The material sequenced was peripheral blood mononuclear cells. This TCR was recovered from a human donor with common variable immunodeficiency. CDR3 amino acids: CSIGTGGYNEQFF. The part of the CDR3 DNA that was read is TGTTCCATTGGGACAGGGGGCTACAATGAG.